Shown below are 13 T cell receptor beta chains from a single sample sequenced in a study of identical twins. TCRdb ran MiXCR on the 5' RACE reads and lists one entry per CDR3 protein. Of 540,000 or so distinct CDR3 sequences listed, approximately 20% are singletons. These data were likewise used in another study, on yellow fever vaccine responses in identical twins.

The sample comprised CD4+ T cells sorted from blood. The source is a woman younger than 30 in good health.

This clonotype showed up just a few times. This sequence joins TRBV14 and TRBJ2-7; no clear D gene. Trimming pared 4 bases from V and 2 bases from J, leaving 15 bases between. The CDR3 covers 15 residues. From germline, CDR1 is SGHDN and CDR2 FVKESK. The CDR3 protein is CASSPGPTPTYEQYF. The CDR3 DNA is TGTGCCAGCAGCCCCGGACCAACCCCGACCTACGAGCAGTACTTC.

V is TRBV7-9 and J is TRBJ2-5; the D gene is possibly TRBD2 (5 bases). The length of the CDR3 is 13 residues. Germline V gene sequence: CDR1 SEHNR, CDR2 FQNEAQ (reference sequence). The ends were cut back, 9 bases at V and 3 bases at J, with 14 bases in the middle. The CDR3 coding sequence is TGTGCCAGTAAAGGACTGGAAGAAGAGACCCAGTACTTC. This encodes CASKGLEEETQYF.

There are a few counts of this clonotype. The rearrangement joins TRBV12-3 or TRBV12-4 to TRBJ2-5, with 8 positions matching TRBD2. V lost 4 bases and J lost 5; bases outside the gene matches: 6. This CDR3 spans 14 amino acids. Here the CDR3 reads CASSSSGGGETQYF. The DNA of the CDR3 is TGTGCCAGCAGTTCCAGCGGGGGTGGTGAGACCCAGTACTTC.

This clonotype was counted a few times. This chain joins TRBV27 and TRBJ2-1, with 12 bases lining up with TRBD2. V trimming: 5 bases; J trimming: 9 bases; junction bases outside the gene matches: 11. The CDR3 is 16 amino acids. Germline assignment: CDR1 MNHEY and CDR2 SMNVEV (reference sequence). CDR3 sequence (DNA): TGTGCCAGCAGTCCAACGACTAGCGGGAGAGTTGGTGAGCAGTTCTTC. It translates to CASSPTTSGRVGEQFF.

The genes are TRBV5-1 and TRBJ2-2, with 8 bases lining up with TRBD1. Germline assignment: CDR1 SGHRS and CDR2 YFSETQ. This CDR3 spans 14 amino acids. J was trimmed by 7 bases and V by 6 bases; bases with no gene match: 8. The CDR3 reads CASNDRGSGGELFF. The CDR3, as DNA: TGCGCCAGCAACGACAGGGGTAGCGGCGGGGAGCTGTTTTTT.

The V call is TRBV20-1, the J call TRBJ2-2; 11 positions agree with TRBD2. The junction had 5 bases not matched to a gene; V was cut back by 4 bases and J by 4 bases. Looked up from germline, CDR1 is DFQATT and CDR2 is SNEGSKA (reference sequence). The CDR3 extends over 15 amino acids. The CDR3 bases are TGCAGTGCTATCCCGGGACTAGCGGTCACCGGGGAGCTGTTTTTT. Its protein product is CSAIPGLAVTGELFF.

The V gene is TRBV20-1, the J gene TRBJ2-7; 7 positions agree with TRBD1. The CDR3 is 14 amino acids. Germline V gene lookup returns CDR1 DFQATT and CDR2 SNEGSKA (reference sequence). The trim removed 5 bases at V and 3 bases at J, leaving 10 bases unmatched. The chain's CDR3 is CSAGNPGQRYEQYF. CDR3 DNA: TGCAGTGCTGGAAACCCGGGACAGCGCTACGAGCAGTACTTC.

The sample holds a few counts of this clonotype. The chain employs TRBV7-9 and TRBJ2-3; a possible D gene is TRBD2 (6 bases). Germline V gives CDR1 SEHNR, CDR2 FQNEAQ (reference sequence). The ends were cut back, 11 bases at V and 2 bases at J, with 11 bases in the middle. The CDR3 is 12 residues long. In DNA form, the CDR3 reads TGTGCCGGATCGGGGGACACAGATACGCAGTATTTT. Translated: CAGSGDTDTQYF.

This chain joins TRBV12-3 or TRBV12-4 and TRBJ1-5, with 7 nucleotides matching TRBD1. This CDR3 contains 15 residues. Germline trimming cut 5 bases from V and 3 bases from J; bases unmatched to any gene: 7. CDR3 loop: CASSPRTGINQPQHF. The CDR3 nucleotides read TGTGCCAGCAGTCCACGGACAGGAATCAATCAGCCCCAGCATTTT.

This sequence joins TRBV20-1 and TRBJ2-2; TRBD2 aligns across 14 bases. Germline V gene data show CDR1 as DFQATT and CDR2 as SNEGSKA (reference sequence). V was clipped by 6 bases and J by 9 bases; unmatched bases: 15. The CDR3 sequence is 17 residues long. The CDR3 nucleotides read TGCAGTGCGACGAAGGGACTAGCGGGAGACCTTAGGAGGGAGCTGTTTTTT. The encoded protein is CSATKGLAGDLRRELFF.

In this sample, this clonotype turned up many times. CDR3 sequence (DNA): TGCAGTGCTAGAGAGGGACAGGGGACAGATACGCAGTATTTT. It yields the protein CSAREGQGTDTQYF. The chain recombines TRBV20-1 with TRBJ2-3, with TRBD1 identical over 10 bases. Germline trimming cut 0 bases from V and 3 bases from J; bases unmatched to any gene: 0. Germline V lookup: CDR1 DFQATT, CDR2 SNEGSKA (reference sequence). CDR3 length: 14 amino acids.

This chain connects TRBV7-8 to TRBJ2-1, with 11 bases aligning to TRBD2. The CDR3 is 15 residues long. CDR1 SGHVS and CDR2 FQNEAQ come from the germline V gene. Unmatched junction bases numbered 3, after V lost 2 bases and J lost 6 bases. The CDR3 nucleotides read TGTGCCAGCAGCTTATTGGGGACTAGCGGCAATGAGCAGTTCTTC. Translation gives CASSLLGTSGNEQFF.

The rearrangement links TRBV10-3 to TRBJ2-3; 7 nucleotides line up with TRBD2. The CDR3 is 17 residues long. The V gene's germline CDR1 is ENHRY and CDR2 SYGVKD. Germline trimming cut 3 bases from V and 5 bases from J; bases unmatched to any gene: 14. The CDR3 sequence is CAISDSASGPQGDTQYF. The CDR3 DNA sequence: TGTGCCATCAGTGATTCGGCTAGCGGCCCCCAGGGAGATACGCAGTATTTT.